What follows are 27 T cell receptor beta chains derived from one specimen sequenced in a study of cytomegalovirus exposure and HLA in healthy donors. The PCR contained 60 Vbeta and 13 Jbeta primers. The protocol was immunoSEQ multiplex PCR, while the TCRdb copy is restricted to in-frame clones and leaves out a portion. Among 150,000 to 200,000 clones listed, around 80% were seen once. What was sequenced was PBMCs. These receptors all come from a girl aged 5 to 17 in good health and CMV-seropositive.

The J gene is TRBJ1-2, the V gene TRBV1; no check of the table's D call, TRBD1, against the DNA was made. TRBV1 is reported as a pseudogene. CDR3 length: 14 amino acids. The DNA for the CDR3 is TGCACCAGCCGCCCTCGGGACAGAGTTTATGGCTACACCTTC. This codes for CTSRPRDRVYGYTF.

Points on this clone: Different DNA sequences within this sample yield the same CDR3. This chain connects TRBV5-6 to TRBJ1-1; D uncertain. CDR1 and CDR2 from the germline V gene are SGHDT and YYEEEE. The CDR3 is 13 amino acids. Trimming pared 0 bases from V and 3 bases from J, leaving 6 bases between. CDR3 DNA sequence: TGTGCCAGCAGCTTGGGTCGGGACACTGAAGCTTTCTTT. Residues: CASSLGRDTEAFF. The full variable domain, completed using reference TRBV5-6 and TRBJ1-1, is DAGVTQSPTHLIKTRGQQVTLRCSPKSGHDTVSWYQQALGQGPQFIFQYYEEEERQRGNFPDRFSGHQFPNYSSELNVNALLLGDSALYLCASSLGRDTEAFFGQGTRLTVV.

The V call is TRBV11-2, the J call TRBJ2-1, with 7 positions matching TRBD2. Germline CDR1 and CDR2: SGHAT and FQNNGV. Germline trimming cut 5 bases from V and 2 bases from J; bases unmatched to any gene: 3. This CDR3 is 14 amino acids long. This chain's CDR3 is CASSPREAYNEQFF. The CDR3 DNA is TGTGCCAGCAGCCCTCGGGAGGCCTACAATGAGCAGTTCTTC.

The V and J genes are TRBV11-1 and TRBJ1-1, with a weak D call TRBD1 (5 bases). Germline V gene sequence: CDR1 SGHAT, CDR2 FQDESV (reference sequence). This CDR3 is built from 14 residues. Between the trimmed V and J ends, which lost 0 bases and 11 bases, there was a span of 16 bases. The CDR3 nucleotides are TGTGCCAGCAGCTTAGCGACTGGGGCGACTTCGGCTTTCTTT. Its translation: CASSLATGATSAFF.

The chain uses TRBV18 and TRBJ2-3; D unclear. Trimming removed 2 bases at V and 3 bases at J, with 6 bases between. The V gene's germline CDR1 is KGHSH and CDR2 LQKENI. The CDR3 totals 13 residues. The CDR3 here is CASSPGQTDTQYF. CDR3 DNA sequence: TGTGCCAGCTCACCAGGCCAGACAGATACGCAGTATTTT.

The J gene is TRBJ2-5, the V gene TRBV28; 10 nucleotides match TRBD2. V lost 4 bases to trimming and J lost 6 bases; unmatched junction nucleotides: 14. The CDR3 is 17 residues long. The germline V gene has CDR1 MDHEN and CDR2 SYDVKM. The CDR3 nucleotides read TGTGCCAGCAGTTCATTGACAGCGGGGGGGTGGAAACAGACCCAGTACTTC. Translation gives CASSSLTAGGWKQTQYF.

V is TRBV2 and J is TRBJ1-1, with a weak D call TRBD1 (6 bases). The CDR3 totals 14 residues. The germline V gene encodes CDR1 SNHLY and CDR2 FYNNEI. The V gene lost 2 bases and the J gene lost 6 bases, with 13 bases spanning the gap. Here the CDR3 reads CASSESPGVSEAFF. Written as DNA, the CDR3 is TGTGCCAGCAGTGAAAGCCCAGGGGTCTCTGAAGCTTTCTTT.

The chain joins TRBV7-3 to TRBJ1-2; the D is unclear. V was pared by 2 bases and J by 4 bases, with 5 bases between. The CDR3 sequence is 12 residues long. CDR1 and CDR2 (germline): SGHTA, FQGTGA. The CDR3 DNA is TGTGCCAGCAGCTTATCCGGCTATGGCTACACCTTC. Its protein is CASSLSGYGYTF.

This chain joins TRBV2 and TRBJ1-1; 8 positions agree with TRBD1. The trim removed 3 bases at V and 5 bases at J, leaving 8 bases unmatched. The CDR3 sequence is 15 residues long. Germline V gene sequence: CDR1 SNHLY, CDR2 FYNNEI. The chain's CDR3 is CASSDDRGFSTEAFF. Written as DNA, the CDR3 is TGTGCCAGCAGTGACGACAGGGGCTTCTCGACTGAAGCTTTCTTT.

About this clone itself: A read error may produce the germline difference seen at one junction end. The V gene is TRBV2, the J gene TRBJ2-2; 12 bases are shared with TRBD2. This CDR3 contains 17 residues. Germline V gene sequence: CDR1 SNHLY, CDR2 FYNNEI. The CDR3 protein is CASNELAGGGRTGELFF. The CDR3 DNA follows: TGTGCCAGCAATGAACTAGCGGGAGGAGGAAGGACCGGGGAGCTGTTTTTT.

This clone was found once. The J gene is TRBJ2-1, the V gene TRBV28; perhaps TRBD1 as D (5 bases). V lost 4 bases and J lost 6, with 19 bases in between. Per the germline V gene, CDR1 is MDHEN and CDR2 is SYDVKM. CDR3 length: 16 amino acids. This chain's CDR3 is CASSSLGAGRSNEQFF. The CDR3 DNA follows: TGTGCCAGCAGTTCCCTTGGGGCAGGACGCTCCAATGAGCAGTTCTTC.

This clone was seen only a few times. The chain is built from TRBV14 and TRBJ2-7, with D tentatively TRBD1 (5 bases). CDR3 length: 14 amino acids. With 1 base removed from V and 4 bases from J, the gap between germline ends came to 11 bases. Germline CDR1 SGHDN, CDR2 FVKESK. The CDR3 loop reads CASSQGQLSYEQYF. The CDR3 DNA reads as TGTGCCAGCAGCCAAGGACAGTTAAGTTACGAGCAGTACTTC.

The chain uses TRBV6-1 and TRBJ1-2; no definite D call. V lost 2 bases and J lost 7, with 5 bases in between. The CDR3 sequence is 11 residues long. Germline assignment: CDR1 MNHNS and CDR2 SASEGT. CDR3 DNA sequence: TGTGCCAGCAGTGAAACAGCTGGCTACACCTTC. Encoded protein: CASSETAGYTF.

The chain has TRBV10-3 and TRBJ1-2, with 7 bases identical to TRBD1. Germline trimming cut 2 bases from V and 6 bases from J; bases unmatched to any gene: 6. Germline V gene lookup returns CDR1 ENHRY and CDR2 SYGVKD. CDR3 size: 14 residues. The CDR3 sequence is CAISEAAGGHGYTF. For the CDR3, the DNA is TGTGCCATCAGTGAGGCTGCAGGGGGGCATGGCTACACCTTC.

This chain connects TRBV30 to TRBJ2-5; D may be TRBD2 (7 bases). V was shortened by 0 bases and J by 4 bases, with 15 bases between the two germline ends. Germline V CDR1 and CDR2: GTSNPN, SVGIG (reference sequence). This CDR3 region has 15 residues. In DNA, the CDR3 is TGTGCCTGGAGTGTACGAGGGGGGGCCGGAGAGACCCAGTACTTC. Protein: CAWSVRGGAGETQYF.

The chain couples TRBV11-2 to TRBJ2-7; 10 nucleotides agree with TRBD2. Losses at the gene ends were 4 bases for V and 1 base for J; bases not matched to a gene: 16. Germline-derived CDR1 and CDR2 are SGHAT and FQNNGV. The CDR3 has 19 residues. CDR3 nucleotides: TGTGCCAGCAGCTCCCTACTCGGAGCGGGAGGGGAGGGATCCTACGAGCAGTACTTC. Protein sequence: CASSSLLGAGGEGSYEQYF. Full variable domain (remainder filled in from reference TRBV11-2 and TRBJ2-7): EAGVAQSPRYKIIEKRQSVAFWCNPISGHATLYWYQQILGQGPKLLIQFQNNGVVDDSQLPKDRFSAERLKGVDSTLKIQPAKLEDSAVYLCASSSLLGAGGEGSYEQYFGPGTRLTVT.

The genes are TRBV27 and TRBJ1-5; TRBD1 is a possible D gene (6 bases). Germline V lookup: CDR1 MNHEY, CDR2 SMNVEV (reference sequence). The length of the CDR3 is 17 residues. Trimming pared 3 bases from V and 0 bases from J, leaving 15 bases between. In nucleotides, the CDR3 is TGTGCCAGCAGTTTCGGGACACCTCACAATAGCAATCAGCCCCAGCATTTT. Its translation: CASSFGTPHNSNQPQHF.

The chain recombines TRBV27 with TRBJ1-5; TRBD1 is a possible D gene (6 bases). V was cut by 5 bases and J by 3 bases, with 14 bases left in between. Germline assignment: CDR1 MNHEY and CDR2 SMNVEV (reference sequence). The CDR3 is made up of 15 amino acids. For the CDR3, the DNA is TGTGCCAGCAGTCCCGGGACACATTCCAATCAGCCCCAGCATTTT. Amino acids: CASSPGTHSNQPQHF.

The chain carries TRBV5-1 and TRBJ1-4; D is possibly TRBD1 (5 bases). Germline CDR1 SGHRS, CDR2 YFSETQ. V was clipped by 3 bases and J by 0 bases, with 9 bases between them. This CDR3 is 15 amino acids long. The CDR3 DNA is TGCGCCAGCAGCTCCGGGACTGCAACTAATGAAAAACTGTTTTTT. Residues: CASSSGTATNEKLFF.

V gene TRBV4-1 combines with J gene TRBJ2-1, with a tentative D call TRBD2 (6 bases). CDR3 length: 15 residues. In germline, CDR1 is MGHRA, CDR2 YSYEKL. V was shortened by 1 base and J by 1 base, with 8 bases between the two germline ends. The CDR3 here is CASSQAGSSYNEQFF. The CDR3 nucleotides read TGCGCCAGCAGCCAAGCCGGGAGTTCCTACAATGAGCAGTTCTTC.

The CDR3: CSVYRARSTDTQYF. In nucleotides, the CDR3 is TGCAGCGTTTACAGGGCACGTAGCACAGATACGCAGTATTTT. The chain carries TRBV29-1 and TRBJ2-3, with TRBD1 as a possible D gene (6 bases). The CDR3 spans 14 residues. V was shortened by 5 bases and J by 0 bases, with 12 bases between the two germline ends. CDR1 and CDR2 (germline): SQVTM, ANQGSEA.

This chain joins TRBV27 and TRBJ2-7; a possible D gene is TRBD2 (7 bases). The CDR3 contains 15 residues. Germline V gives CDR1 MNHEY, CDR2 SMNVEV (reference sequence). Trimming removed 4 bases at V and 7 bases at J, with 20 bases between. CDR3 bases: TGTGCCAGCAGTTCTACAGGGACTACCCTAGGGGAGCAGTACTTC. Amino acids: CASSSTGTTLGEQYF.

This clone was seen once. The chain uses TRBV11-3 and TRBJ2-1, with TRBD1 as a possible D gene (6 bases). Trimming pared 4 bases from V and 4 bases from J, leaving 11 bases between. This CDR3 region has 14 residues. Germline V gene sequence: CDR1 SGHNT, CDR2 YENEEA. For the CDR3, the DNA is TGTGCCAGCAGCTCTCCGGACAGTTACAATGAGCAGTTCTTC. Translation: CASSSPDSYNEQFF.

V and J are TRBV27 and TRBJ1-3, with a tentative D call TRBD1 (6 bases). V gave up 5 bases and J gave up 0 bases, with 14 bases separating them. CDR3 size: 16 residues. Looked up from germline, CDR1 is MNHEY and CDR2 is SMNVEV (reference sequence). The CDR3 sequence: CASSLTYRASGNTIYF. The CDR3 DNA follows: TGTGCCAGCAGTCTTACCTACAGGGCCTCTGGAAACACCATATATTTT.

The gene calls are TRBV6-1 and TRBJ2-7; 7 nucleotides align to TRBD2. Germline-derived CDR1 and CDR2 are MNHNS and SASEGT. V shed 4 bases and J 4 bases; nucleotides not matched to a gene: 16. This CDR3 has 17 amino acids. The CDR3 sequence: CASSVQRDPYLRYEQYF. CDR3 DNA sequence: TGTGCCAGCAGTGTTCAGCGGGACCCCTATCTTCGGTACGAGCAGTACTTC.

In DNA, the CDR3 is TGTGCCAGCAGCTTACGGTTGCGGCCTAGCGCCCATGAGCAGTTCTTC. Translation gives CASSLRLRPSAHEQFF. The chain employs TRBV7-6 and TRBJ2-1; D possibly corresponds to TRBD2 (6 bases). V gave up 2 bases and J gave up 8 bases, with 19 bases separating them. The CDR3 covers 16 residues. Germline V gene sequence: CDR1 SGHVS, CDR2 FNYEAQ.

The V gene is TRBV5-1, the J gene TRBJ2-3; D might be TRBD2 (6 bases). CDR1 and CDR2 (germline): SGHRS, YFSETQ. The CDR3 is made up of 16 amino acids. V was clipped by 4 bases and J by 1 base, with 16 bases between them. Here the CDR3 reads CASSLGGGVRTDTQYF. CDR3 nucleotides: TGCGCCAGCAGCCTAGGTGGAGGGGTCCGCACAGATACGCAGTATTTT.